Described below is a single TCR beta chain sequence and its context. This clone was seen once. Its antigen is currently not known. No base-level quality is on record; no much larger clone is a single base apart. The immunoSEQ Assay, a bias-controlled multiplex PCR, was used to amplify TCRbeta CDR3 regions from genomic DNA. The original methods were these. The number of nucleated cells in each sample was estimated from the amplification of reference gene primers within the assay. To quantify the absolute abundance of each unique TCRbeta CDR3 rearrangement, sequence reads were collapsed and filtered. For each sample, productive Simpson clonality was calculated as the square root of Simpson's diversity index over productive rearrangements. The clones in this table, taken by TCRdb from immuneACCESS, are in-frame only. Not every clone is retained; where verified, under half of the shortfall comes from an unresolved V gene, and the cause of the rest is unknown. V, J and clone size derive from that table, while D and trimming were established from the DNA sequence. This sample is represented by more than 110,000 clones; 65% to 85% of them were singletons. The ten largest clonotypes hold 3.5% to 4.5% of the sample.

The germline V gene supplies CDR1 SGHNT and CDR2 YENEEA. At the junction V is shortened by 7 bases and J by 11 bases, with 17 bases in between. Spanning cysteine to phenylalanine, the CDR3 consists of 12 amino acids. Only the CDR3 portion is preserved as DNA: 36 bases, with reading frame beginning at the first base. Each collaborating institution followed its own protocols to collect whole blood in K2EDTA tubes. For TCRbeta analysis, collaborators shipped samples in one of three forms: frozen whole blood, isolated PBMCs, or DNA extracted from either of those sample types. These data originate in a study of blood T cell repertoires in COVID-19 (dated by TCRdb to about 2020). Regarding the complete study: Samples from collaborators originated in the United States, Italy and Spain and spanned both the acute and convalescent phases of COVID-19. The prospective study material was composed of cDNA or gDNA derived from T cells, B-cell-depleted T cells, or PBMCs. The dataset comprised deeply sampled blood TCRbeta repertoires from subjects exposed to, actively infected with, or recovered from COVID-19. The repertoires were released in a freely available public database intended as a resource for research on the immune response to SARS-CoV-2. The samples were drawn from the first 160 participants of the ongoing ImmuneRACE study and from 1,200 or so subjects provided by 6 global collaborators. Nearly every sample came with metadata listing a de-identified subject ID, COVID-19 status, age in years and sex. HLA class I and class II types, where available, came from metadata supplied by the sample provider rather than from assay-based typing. Points the paper makes about the study in general: The amount of clinical and demographic metadata varied by source and participant and was provided uncurated.

Rearrangement joined TRBV11-3 to TRBJ1-1, with a tentative D gene TRBD1 over 5 matching bases. This TCR came from a woman aged 55-70 years with acute or convalescent COVID-19. The sample comprised peripheral blood. The sequence in DNA is TGTGCCAGCAACAAAGTCGGGGGATCGGCTTTCTTT. Its product reads: CASNKVGGSAFF.